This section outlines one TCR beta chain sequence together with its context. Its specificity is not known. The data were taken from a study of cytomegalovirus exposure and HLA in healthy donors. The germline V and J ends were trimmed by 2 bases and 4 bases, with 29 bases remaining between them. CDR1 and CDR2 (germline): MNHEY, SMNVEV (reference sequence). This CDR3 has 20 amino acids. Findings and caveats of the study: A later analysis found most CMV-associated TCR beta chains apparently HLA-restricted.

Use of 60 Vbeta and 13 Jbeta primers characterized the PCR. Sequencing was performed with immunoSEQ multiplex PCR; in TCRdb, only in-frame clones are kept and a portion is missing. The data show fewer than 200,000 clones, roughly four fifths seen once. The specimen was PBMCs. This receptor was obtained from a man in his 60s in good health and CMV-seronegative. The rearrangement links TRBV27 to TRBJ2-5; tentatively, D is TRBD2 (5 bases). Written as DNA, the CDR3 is TGTGCCAGCAGTTTAACCCACGCCTTACGCGGGCAAAAACGCGGAGAGACCCAGTACTTC. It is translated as CASSLTHALRGQKRGETQYF.